This T cell receptor beta chain is from a study of CD8+CD57+ T cells in acquired aplastic anemia. Across the study: Sorted CD4+ and CD8+ cell DNA averaged approximately 3 ug.

Study-level points and caveats: Common to patients and controls were approximately 30 CD8+ CDR3 sequences.

All sequencing subjects had displayed CD8+CD57+ cell expansion on flow cytometry. Untreated patients provided the blood samples, with no therapy given before sampling. Genomic DNA, serving as template, underwent TCR beta VDJ and CDR3 profiling. TCRdb re-called the reads through MiXCR, storing one row per CDR3 protein. Seen here are some 200,000 distinct CDR3 sequences, 48% observed once, and the top ten hold 1.8%. A remark on this clonotype: Its cognate antigen is unknown.

The sequencing sample was made of sorted CD4+, CD8+, or CD8+CD57+ T cells (not recorded which) from PBMCs. The origin of this receptor is a human donor with aplastic anemia.

The CDR3 DNA reads TGCGCCAGCAGCCAATCTAGCGGGGCCACCGGGGAGCTGTTTTTT. Translation gives CASSQSSGATGELFF. The chain recombines TRBV4-3 with TRBJ2-2, with 9 positions matching TRBD2. Germline V gene lookup returns CDR1 LGHNA and CDR2 YSLEER. Trimming at V came to 2 bases and at J to 4 bases, leaving 2 bases not matched to a gene. The CDR3 extends over 15 amino acids.